The 20 T cell receptor beta chains given below trace back to one sample, sequenced in a study of blood T cell repertoires in COVID-19. Repertoires were generated with immunoSEQ multiplex PCR, while TCRdb's copy carries only in-frame clones and drops some. The sample yields about 250,000 clones, over 80% seen once. The source material was peripheral blood. The receptor source for this set is a man aged 40-55 years with acute or convalescent COVID-19.

About this clone: The same CDR3 arises from other DNA sequences in this sample as well. The rearrangement links TRBV6-1 to TRBJ1-6; 7 bases map to TRBD1. This CDR3 comprises 13 residues. The V and J ends lost 3 bases and 7 bases, in that order; junction bases with no gene match: 0. Germline V CDR1 and CDR2: MNHNS, SASEGT. The CDR3 DNA is TGTGCCAGCAGTGAGACAGGGAATTCACCCCTCCACTTT. Protein: CASSETGNSPLHF.

This sequence joins TRBV9 and TRBJ2-6, with D uncertain. Deletions cut 4 bases from V and 3 bases from J, with 11 bases between. Germline values: CDR1 SGDLS, CDR2 YYNGEE. This CDR3 contains 15 residues. The CDR3 DNA is TGTGCCAGCAGCCTCCCCGCCAGTGGGGCCAACGTCCTGACTTTC. This sequence encodes CASSLPASGANVLTF. The variable domain in full, with the rest retrieved from reference TRBV9 and TRBJ2-6, is DSGVTQTPKHLITATGQRVTLRCSPRSGDLSVYWYQQSLDQGLQFLIQYYNGEERAKGNILERFSAQQFPDLHSELNLSSLELGDSALYFCASSLPASGANVLTFGAGSRLTVL.

This clone was counted a single time. This rearrangement joins TRBV7-8 to TRBJ1-2, with D possibly matching TRBD1 (6 bases). V was clipped by 5 bases and J by 8 bases, with 21 bases between them. CDR3 length: 15 residues. Looked up from germline, CDR1 is SGHVS and CDR2 is FQNEAQ. The CDR3: CASSPGTSKSRGYTF. Written as DNA, the CDR3 is TGTGCCAGCAGCCCGGGGACATCGAAATCGAGGGGCTACACCTTC.

The J gene is TRBJ2-3, the V gene TRBV21-1; the table names TRBD2, a call not compared with the DNA. TRBV21-1 is listed as a pseudogene. The length of the CDR3 is 9 residues. The CDR3 here is CASSKARDF. CDR3 nucleotide sequence: TGTGCCAGCAGCAAAGCGAGGGATTTT.

The chain uses TRBV19 and TRBJ1-1, with 10 bases that match TRBD1. CDR3 size: 14 residues. V was clipped by 6 bases and J by 2 bases; unmatched bases: 3. Germline lookup yields CDR1 LNHDA and CDR2 SQIVND (reference sequence). As DNA, the CDR3 is TGTGCCAGTAGCCGGACAGGGGGAAACACTGAAGCTTTCTTT. Translated, it gives CASSRTGGNTEAFF.

The rearrangement uses TRBV7-9 and TRBJ2-7, with 8 bases lining up with TRBD1. The J segment lost 5 bases and the V segment lost 5 bases, leaving 8 bases of the junction unmatched. Germline V CDR1 and CDR2: SEHNR, FQNEAQ (reference sequence). This CDR3 is 14 amino acids long. This chain's CDR3 is CASSARTGFHEQYF. CDR3 coding DNA: TGTGCCAGCAGCGCCCGGACAGGGTTCCACGAGCAGTACTTC.

The rearrangement uses TRBV9 and TRBJ2-2, with TRBD2 matching over 13 bases. The CDR3 totals 17 residues. The germline V gene has CDR1 SGDLS and CDR2 YYNGEE. The trim removed 4 bases at V and 5 bases at J, leaving 8 bases unmatched. The CDR3 loop is CASSPPGLAGATGELFF. CDR3 sequence (DNA): TGTGCCAGCAGCCCCCCCGGACTAGCGGGAGCAACCGGGGAGCTGTTTTTT.

The gene calls are TRBV12-3 or TRBV12-4 and TRBJ2-7; the match to TRBD2 covers 11 bases. After removal of 6 bases from V and 6 bases from J, the junction contained 4 bases not matched to a gene. This CDR3 is built from 13 residues. The CDR3 loop reads CASRPGTSGEQYF. The DNA for the CDR3 is TGTGCCAGCAGGCCCGGGACTAGCGGCGAGCAGTACTTC.

Written as DNA, the CDR3 is TGTGCCAGCAGCCAGGGACAGGGGTTGGGGGAGCAGTACTTC. It codes for CASSQGQGLGEQYF. V gene TRBV3-1 (or the pseudogene TRBV3-2) combines with J gene TRBJ2-7; 10 nucleotides agree with TRBD1. Germline-derived CDR1 and CDR2 are LGHDT and YNNKEL (reference sequence). With V trimmed by 3 bases and J by 7 bases, 6 bases remained unmatched. This CDR3 is built from 14 residues.

CDR3 amino acids: CASNIDRGPYEQYF. For the CDR3, the DNA is TGTGCCAGCAACATTGACAGGGGCCCATACGAGCAGTACTTC. The V and J genes are TRBV6-5 and TRBJ2-7; 8 positions match TRBD1. V was pared by 7 bases and J by 4 bases, with 9 bases of the junction left unmatched. The CDR3 has 14 residues. Germline V gene lookup returns CDR1 MNHEY and CDR2 SVGAGI.

This sequence joins TRBV7-2 and TRBJ2-7; TRBD2 agrees at 7 bases. The V and J ends lost 1 base and 3 bases, in that order; junction bases with no gene match: 9. CDR3 length: 16 amino acids. Germline-derived CDR1 and CDR2 are SGHTA and FQGNSA. CDR3 in DNA: TGTGCCAGCAGCTTAGTTGTAGGGGAGGGGAGCTACGAGCAGTACTTC. This sequence encodes CASSLVVGEGSYEQYF.

The chain has TRBV5-1 and TRBJ2-5; D uncertain. The CDR3 consists of 13 residues. V was clipped by 0 bases and J by 5 bases, with 8 bases between them. In germline, CDR1 is SGHRS, CDR2 YFSETQ. CDR3 protein: CASSLGELETQYF. DNA for the CDR3: TGCGCCAGCAGCTTGGGTGAACTGGAGACCCAGTACTTC.

CDR3 nucleotides: TGCGCCAGCAGCGCAGTTACCTACAATGAGCAGTTCTTC. It specifies CASSAVTYNEQFF. The chain combines TRBV5-1 with TRBJ2-1; no definite D call. The CDR3 totals 13 residues. Germline assignment: CDR1 SGHRS and CDR2 YFSETQ. Trimming took 4 bases from V and 2 from J, leaving 7 bases between them.

This sequence joins TRBV5-4 and TRBJ1-4; 8 positions match TRBD1. Germline assignment: CDR1 SGHNT and CDR2 YYREEE (reference sequence). There are 16 residues in the CDR3. J gave up 4 bases and V 4 bases, and 9 bases lay outside the gene matches. This chain's CDR3 is CASSAAGTGLNEKLFF. The DNA of the CDR3 is TGTGCCAGCAGCGCAGCCGGGACAGGACTTAATGAAAAACTGTTTTTT.

This chain uses TRBV18 with TRBJ1-5; D is possibly TRBD1 (5 bases). V lost 1 base to trimming and J lost 6 bases, with 16 bases between them. The length of the CDR3 is 16 residues. Germline CDR1 and CDR2: KGHSH and LQKENI. CDR3 in DNA: TGTGCCAGCTCACCACGTATAGGGGCCTCAGTTCAGCCCCAGCATTTT. It yields the protein CASSPRIGASVQPQHF.

The table lists this clone with a count of one. This CDR3 is CASSSTGGLNQPQHF. For the CDR3, the DNA is TGTGCCAGCAGCTCGACAGGGGGTTTAAATCAGCCCCAGCATTTT. The V call is TRBV7-8, the J call TRBJ1-5; 9 bases align to TRBD1. Germline CDR1 SGHVS, CDR2 FQNEAQ. The CDR3 contains 15 residues. After removal of 4 bases from V and 4 bases from J, the junction contained 5 bases not matched to a gene.

The chain has TRBV5-4 and TRBJ2-7, with 10 nucleotides matching TRBD1. CDR1 is SGHNT and CDR2 is YYREEE in the germline V gene (reference sequence). CDR3 size: 14 residues. V was pared by 0 bases and J by 5 bases, with 2 bases of the junction left unmatched. The CDR3 nucleotides are TGTGCCAGCAGCTTGGGCGACAGGGGGCACGAGCAGTACTTC. It codes for CASSLGDRGHEQYF.

The genes are TRBV5-4 and TRBJ2-3, with TRBD2 matching over 9 bases. The J segment lost 1 base and the V segment lost 5 bases, leaving 8 bases of the junction unmatched. Germline-derived CDR1 and CDR2 are SGHNT and YYREEE (reference sequence). This CDR3 is built from 16 residues. This CDR3 is CASRLRLAEGTDTQYF. The CDR3 DNA is TGTGCCAGCAGGTTGAGACTAGCGGAGGGCACAGATACGCAGTATTTT.

The rearrangement links TRBV4-3 to TRBJ2-3, with 8 positions matching TRBD1. This CDR3 is 19 amino acids long. V lost 0 bases, J lost 0 bases, and 11 bases stayed unmatched. Germline V gives CDR1 LGHNA, CDR2 YSLEER. As DNA, the CDR3 is TGCGCCAGCAGCCAAGAAGAGGGGGCAGGGGGCTTTAGCACAGATACGCAGTATTTT. Protein product: CASSQEEGAGGFSTDTQYF.

With respect to this clone: Additional DNA sequences in this sample encode the identical CDR3. The rearrangement joins TRBV24-1 to TRBJ2-2; D uncertain. Germline CDR1 and CDR2: KGHDR and SFDVKD. Deletions cut 3 bases from V and 0 bases from J, with 4 bases between. This CDR3 is 14 amino acids long. CDR3 protein: CATSDGPNTGELFF. The CDR3, as DNA: TGTGCCACCAGTGATGGGCCGAACACCGGGGAGCTGTTTTTT.